This T cell receptor (beta chain) is drawn from a study of blood T cell repertoires in COVID-19. The assay was immunoSEQ multiplex PCR, and TCRdb's table has in-frame clones only and misses some. The sample gives about 280,000 clones, nearly 90% of which show up once; about 1.8% is in the top ten. The CDR3 consists of 15 residues. The germline gives CDR1 SGDLS, CDR2 YYNGEE. The V gene lost 4 bases and the J gene lost 4 bases, with 17 bases spanning the gap. The source of this sequence is a woman aged 18 to 35 with acute COVID-19. The chain is built from TRBV9 and TRBJ2-5; maybe TRBD1 (5 bases). The sample consisted of PBMCs or T cells enriched from blood (not recorded which). In DNA, the CDR3 is TGTGCCAGCAGCCCCTGGAAGGGGTCTCGAGAGACCCAGTACTTC. This sequence encodes CASSPWKGSRETQYF. The entire variable domain, with the rest obtained from reference TRBV9 and TRBJ2-5, is as follows: DSGVTQTPKHLITATGQRVTLRCSPRSGDLSVYWYQQSLDQGLQFLIQYYNGEERAKGNILERFSAQQFPDLHSELNLSSLELGDSALYFCASSPWKGSRETQYFGPGTRLLVL.